One and the same sample provided the 22 T cell receptor beta chains below, sequenced in a study of T cell changes during pregnancy in multiple sclerosis. Method: immunoSEQ multiplex PCR; TCRdb's copy keeps in-frame clones and lacks some. The sample yields tens of thousands of clones, 92% seen once. Sequenced here: CD4+ T cells from peripheral blood mononuclear cells, sampled after pregnancy. The origin of the receptors is a female donor in good health, enrolled as a control in a pregnancy study.

The chain recombines TRBV6-1 with TRBJ1-6; D is perhaps TRBD1 (5 bases). This CDR3 has 16 residues. In germline, CDR1 is MNHNS, CDR2 SASEGT. Trimming removed 4 bases from V and 7 bases from J, with 17 bases in between. The CDR3 DNA is TGTGCCAGCAGTGCCTCCAGGGAGGTAACGAATTCACCCCTCCACTTT. Its translation is CASSASREVTNSPLHF.

The V call is TRBV7-9, the J call TRBJ2-1; 13 bases line up with TRBD2. The germline V gene encodes CDR1 SEHNR and CDR2 FQNEAQ (reference sequence). Trimming at V came to 5 bases and at J to 10 bases, leaving 11 bases not matched to a gene. This CDR3 region has 16 residues. CDR3 amino acids: CASSPPTSGGSGEQFF. Here the CDR3 DNA reads TGTGCCAGCAGCCCTCCGACTAGCGGGGGGTCAGGAGAGCAGTTCTTC.

The chain couples TRBV4-3 to TRBJ2-1; 16 bases agree with TRBD2. CDR1 is LGHNA and CDR2 is YSLEER in the germline V gene. V was pared by 1 base and J by 3 bases, with 3 bases of the junction left unmatched. CDR3 length: 18 amino acids. Here the CDR3 reads CASSQGGTSGGVYNEQFF. The CDR3 bases are TGCGCCAGCAGCCAAGGAGGGACTAGCGGGGGGGTCTACAATGAGCAGTTCTTC.

The chain is built from TRBV19 and TRBJ2-5, with a possible D match to TRBD1 (6 bases). Trimming shortened V by 4 bases and J by 0 bases, and 12 bases separated the two germline ends. In germline, CDR1 is LNHDA, CDR2 SQIVND (reference sequence). This CDR3 contains 15 residues. The CDR3 here is CASSNGQLDQETQYF. CDR3 DNA sequence: TGTGCCAGTAGTAACGGACAGTTGGACCAAGAGACCCAGTACTTC.

The chain has TRBV4-1 and TRBJ1-1; TRBD1 might be the D (6 bases). CDR3 length: 17 amino acids. Trimming pared 3 bases from V and 1 base from J, leaving 18 bases between. The V gene's germline CDR1 is MGHRA and CDR2 YSYEKL. Here the CDR3 DNA reads TGCGCCAGCAGCCAGAGGAGTGAGTACAGGGCGAACACTGAAGCTTTCTTT. It is translated as CASSQRSEYRANTEAFF.

V usage is TRBV12-5 and J usage is TRBJ2-1; D is perhaps TRBD2 (7 bases). This CDR3 spans 17 amino acids. Germline V gives CDR1 LGHNT, CDR2 FRNRAP. The germline V and J ends were trimmed by 2 bases and 1 base, with 15 bases remaining between them. The CDR3 region is CASGLYGGLRSYNEQFF. The CDR3 DNA sequence: TGTGCTAGTGGTTTGTACGGGGGGCTGCGGTCCTACAATGAGCAGTTCTTC.

This chain links TRBV4-2 with TRBJ2-2; 11 nucleotides line up with TRBD2. CDR1 is LGHNA and CDR2 is YNFKEQ in the germline V gene. The J segment lost 7 bases and the V segment lost 0 bases, leaving 4 bases of the junction unmatched. This CDR3 contains 16 residues. The CDR3 sequence: CASSQDSGGASGELFF. The CDR3 DNA reads TGTGCCAGCAGCCAAGATAGCGGGGGGGCAAGCGGGGAGCTGTTTTTT.

The chain links TRBV7-2 to TRBJ1-4, with 11 bases that match TRBD1. The V segment lost 4 bases and the J segment 10 bases; nucleotides outside the gene matches: 11. This CDR3 spans 16 amino acids. CDR1 is SGHTA and CDR2 is FQGNSA in the germline V gene. The CDR3 nucleotides read TGTGCCAGCAGCTCGCCAACCCGGGACAGGGGGTTAAAACTGTTTTTT. Translated: CASSSPTRDRGLKLFF.

The genes are TRBV18 and TRBJ1-5, with 7 bases matching TRBD1. CDR1 and CDR2 from the germline V gene are KGHSH and LQKENI. J lost 4 bases, V lost 5 bases, and 5 bases had no gene match. The CDR3 sequence is 14 residues long. CDR3 in amino acids: CASSATGLNQPQHF. DNA of the CDR3: TGTGCCAGCTCAGCGACAGGGCTGAATCAGCCCCAGCATTTT.

The sample holds one count of this clone. The chain uses TRBV4-3 and TRBJ1-2; 7 bases are shared with TRBD1. V lost 7 bases and J lost 4; bases outside the gene matches: 6. The CDR3 spans 13 residues. Germline V lookup: CDR1 LGHNA, CDR2 YSLEER. The CDR3 region is CASTPTGSYGYTF. CDR3 coding DNA: TGCGCCAGCACACCGACAGGGTCCTATGGCTACACCTTC.

This chain joins TRBV25-1 and TRBJ2-5, with 7 bases that match TRBD1. Germline CDR1 reads MGHDK; CDR2 reads SYGVNS. J was trimmed by 4 bases and V by 4 bases; bases with no gene match: 3. There are 13 residues in the CDR3. For the CDR3, the DNA is TGTGCCAGCAGTGTTCCAGGGGGAGAGACCCAGTACTTC. This translates into CASSVPGGETQYF. Supplemented by reference TRBV25-1 and TRBJ2-5, the full variable domain reads EADIYQTPRYLVIGTGKKITLECSQTMGHDKMYWYQQDPGMELHLIHYSYGVNSTEKGDLSSESTVSRIRTEHFPLTLESARPSHTSQYLCASSVPGGETQYFGPGTRLLVL.

V is TRBV9 and J is TRBJ2-5; D is undetermined. In germline, CDR1 is SGDLS, CDR2 YYNGEE. The length of the CDR3 is 16 residues. Trimming pared 1 base from V and 1 base from J, leaving 14 bases between. The CDR3 coding sequence is TGTGCCAGCAGCGTAACCCCTGCTGGGCCCCAAGAGACCCAGTACTTC. Protein sequence: CASSVTPAGPQETQYF. The full variable domain, in which reference TRBV9 and TRBJ2-5 provide the parts outside the CDR3, is DSGVTQTPKHLITATGQRVTLRCSPRSGDLSVYWYQQSLDQGLQFLIQYYNGEERAKGNILERFSAQQFPDLHSELNLSSLELGDSALYFCASSVTPAGPQETQYFGPGTRLLVL.

V and J are TRBV15 and TRBJ2-1, with D perhaps TRBD1 (5 bases). CDR3 length: 12 amino acids. CDR1 and CDR2 from the germline V gene are LNHNV and YYDKDF (reference sequence). Trimming removed 1 base at V and 9 bases at J, with 7 bases between. CDR3 sequence (DNA): TGTGCCACCAGCAGAGGGGGCCGTGAGCAGTTCTTC. Translated: CATSRGGREQFF.

The chain carries TRBV10-3 and TRBJ1-2; a possible D gene is TRBD1 (6 bases). Germline assignment: CDR1 ENHRY and CDR2 SYGVKD. V was shortened by 7 bases and J by 2 bases, with 11 bases between the two germline ends. The CDR3 contains 13 residues. The CDR3 DNA is TGTGCCATCATGAGGACAGAAAACTATGGCTACACCTTC. It translates to CAIMRTENYGYTF.

The chain employs TRBV19 and TRBJ1-2; 10 bases are shared with TRBD1. Germline CDR1 and CDR2: LNHDA and SQIVND (reference sequence). Trimming cost V 7 bases and J 9 bases; bases outside gene matches: 11. The length of the CDR3 is 14 residues. Here the CDR3 DNA reads TGTGCCAGTACCCCGGGACAGGGGTTTAGGAGCTACACCTTC. As protein: CASTPGQGFRSYTF.

The chain's CDR3 is CASRVGGRGNQPQHF. CDR3 nucleotides: TGTGCCAGTAGGGTAGGGGGCAGGGGCAATCAGCCCCAGCATTTT. The chain couples TRBV19 to TRBJ1-5; TRBD1 matches at 7 bases. V gave up 6 bases and J gave up 2 bases; unmatched junction bases: 7. Germline lookup yields CDR1 LNHDA and CDR2 SQIVND (reference sequence). The length of the CDR3 is 15 residues.

The gene calls are TRBV18 and TRBJ2-2; D gene uncertain. The CDR3 runs 15 residues. Germline V gives CDR1 KGHSH, CDR2 LQKENI. Trimming removed 1 base at V and 4 bases at J, with 10 bases between. The CDR3 DNA sequence: TGTGCCAGCTCACCACTGCAGGCCGCCACCGGGGAGCTGTTTTTT. Translated, it gives CASSPLQAATGELFF.

This chain links TRBV5-6 with TRBJ2-1; possibly TRBD1 for D (6 bases). The CDR3 extends over 15 amino acids. Germline V CDR1 and CDR2: SGHDT, YYEEEE. V lost 0 bases, J lost 3 bases, and 10 bases lay in between. CDR3 in DNA: TGTGCCAGCAGCTTGGAGGACAGACACTACAATGAGCAGTTCTTC. Translating gives CASSLEDRHYNEQFF.

This rearrangement joins TRBV28 to TRBJ2-1; TRBD2 agrees at 9 bases. CDR3 size: 16 residues. V shed 4 bases and J 6 bases; nucleotides not matched to a gene: 10. Looked up from germline, CDR1 is MDHEN and CDR2 is SYDVKM. CDR3 protein: CASSSSGTSTPNEQFF. The DNA for the CDR3 is TGTGCCAGCAGTTCTTCCGGGACTAGCACTCCCAATGAGCAGTTCTTC. The full variable domain, its missing parts supplied by reference TRBV28 and TRBJ2-1, is DVKVTQSSRYLVKRTGEKVFLECVQDMDHENMFWYRQDPGLGLRLIYFSYDVKMKEKGDIPEGYSVSREKKERFSLILESASTNQTSMYLCASSSSGTSTPNEQFFGPGTRLTVL.

This chain links TRBV5-6 with TRBJ2-3; D is perhaps TRBD1 (5 bases). The CDR3 length is 16 residues. Trimming left V 0 bases short and J 1 base short, with 12 bases between. Germline values: CDR1 SGHDT, CDR2 YYEEEE. DNA for the CDR3: TGTGCCAGCAGCTTGGATGGGGCTAGGGGCACAGATACGCAGTATTTT. Its translation is CASSLDGARGTDTQYF.

The J gene is TRBJ2-1, the V gene TRBV7-9, with TRBD2 matching over 8 bases. Losses at the gene ends were 5 bases for V and 5 bases for J; bases not matched to a gene: 14. CDR3 length: 17 residues. Per the germline V gene, CDR1 is SEHNR and CDR2 is FQNEAQ (reference sequence). CDR3 region: CASSPPLGGGTNNEQFF. For the CDR3, the DNA is TGTGCCAGCAGCCCCCCTCTCGGCGGGGGGACCAACAATGAGCAGTTCTTC. Full variable domain (rest looked up from reference TRBV7-9 and TRBJ2-1): DTGVSQNPRHKITKRGQNVTFRCDPISEHNRLYWYRQTLGQGPEFLTYFQNEAQLEKSRLLSDRFSAERPKGSFSTLEIQRTEQGDSAMYLCASSPPLGGGTNNEQFFGPGTRLTVL.

The CDR3 protein is CATYLPGQGSYGYTF. The CDR3 region has the DNA TGTGCCACCTACCTACCGGGACAGGGGAGCTATGGCTACACCTTC. The chain has TRBV27 and TRBJ1-2; 10 bases fit TRBD1. In germline, CDR1 is MNHEY, CDR2 SMNVEV (reference sequence). Unmatched junction bases numbered 12, after V lost 10 bases and J lost 4 bases. CDR3 length equals 15 residues.